Below, 5 T cell receptor beta chains from the same sample are listed, as sequenced in a study of blood T cell repertoires in COVID-19. Assay used: immunoSEQ multiplex PCR; TCRdb lists only in-frame clones, some missing. The data hold 200,000 to 300,000 clones, with 75% to 85% observed a single time. The sequencing sample was made of peripheral blood. These TCRs come from a human donor in a cohort sampled during active COVID-19.

This clone was counted ten times or more. The DNA of the CDR3 is TGTGCCAGCAGTCTCCTTGGGACTAGCGGCTCCTACGAGCAGTACTTC. This codes for CASSLLGTSGSYEQYF. This chain uses TRBV28 with TRBJ2-7; the match to TRBD2 covers 11 bases. The ends lost 5 bases at V and 0 bases at J; junction bases unmatched: 6. The CDR3 runs to 16 residues. Germline CDR1 and CDR2: MDHEN and SYDVKM.

The J gene is TRBJ1-2, the V gene TRBV7-2; D is perhaps TRBD1 (5 bases). The ends were cut back, 5 bases at V and 8 bases at J, with 15 bases in the middle. The CDR3 is 13 residues long. Germline V gene sequence: CDR1 SGHTA, CDR2 FQGNSA. The CDR3 bases are TGTGCCAGCAGCCCGACGGGGGGAACGGGCTACACCTTC. Its protein product is CASSPTGGTGYTF.

Only one count was recorded for this clone. V and J are TRBV28 and TRBJ2-7, with 8 bases lining up with TRBD2. This CDR3 is built from 17 residues. Germline V gene sequence: CDR1 MDHEN, CDR2 SYDVKM. The trim removed 5 bases at V and 1 base at J, leaving 13 bases unmatched. Written as DNA, the CDR3 is TGTGCCAGCAGTCCACTGAGGGTAGCGGGACGATCCTACGAGCAGTACTTC. Protein: CASSPLRVAGRSYEQYF.

V usage is TRBV4-1 and J usage is TRBJ1-2, with 8 bases lining up with TRBD1. V dropped 5 bases and J dropped 2; count of bases not matched to a gene: 4. The CDR3 spans 14 residues. Germline-derived CDR1 and CDR2 are MGHRA and YSYEKL. CDR3 residues: CASSSGQGNYGYTF. As DNA, the CDR3 is TGCGCCAGCAGCTCCGGACAGGGAAACTATGGCTACACCTTC.

The CDR3 region is CASFGTGIYGYTF. In nucleotides, the CDR3 is TGTGCCAGCTTTGGGACAGGGATATATGGCTACACCTTC. This rearrangement joins TRBV6-5 to TRBJ1-2; TRBD1 matches 9 bases. With 8 bases clipped from V and 5 bases from J, the junction kept 6 bases outside the gene matches. This CDR3 contains 13 residues. The germline CDR1 and CDR2 sequences are MNHEY and SVGAGI.